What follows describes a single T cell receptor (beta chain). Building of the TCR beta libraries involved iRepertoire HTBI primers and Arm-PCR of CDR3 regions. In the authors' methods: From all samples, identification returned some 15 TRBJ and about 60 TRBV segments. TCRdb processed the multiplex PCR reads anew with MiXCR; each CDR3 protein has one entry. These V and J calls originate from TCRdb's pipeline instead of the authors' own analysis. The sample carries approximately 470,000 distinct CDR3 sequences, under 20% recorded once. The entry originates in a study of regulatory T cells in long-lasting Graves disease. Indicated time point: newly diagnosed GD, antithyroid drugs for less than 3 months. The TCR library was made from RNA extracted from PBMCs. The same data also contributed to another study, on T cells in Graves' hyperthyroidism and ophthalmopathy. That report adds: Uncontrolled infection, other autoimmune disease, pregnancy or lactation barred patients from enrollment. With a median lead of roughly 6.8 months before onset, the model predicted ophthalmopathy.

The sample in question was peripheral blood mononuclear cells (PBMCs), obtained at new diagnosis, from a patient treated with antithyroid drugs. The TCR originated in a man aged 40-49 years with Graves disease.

CDR3 in DNA: TGCGCCAGCAGCTTGAACCGCGGTGGGGGGAAAGAGACCCAGTACTTC. This codes for CASSLNRGGGKETQYF. The chain recombines TRBV5-1 with TRBJ2-5, with D possibly being TRBD2 (6 bases). Trimming cost V 1 base and J 3 bases, with 16 bases left between them. Germline-derived CDR1 and CDR2 are SGHRS and YFSETQ. There are 16 residues in the CDR3.